These 31 T cell receptor beta chains share one sample of origin, sequenced in a study of blood T cell repertoires in COVID-19. The repertoire was sequenced with immunoSEQ multiplex PCR; TCRdb's copy has only in-frame clones and lacks some. The data show roughly 64,000 clones, 80% to 90% seen once. Input material: peripheral blood. The receptors come from a woman in her sixties with acute or convalescent COVID-19.

CDR3 in amino acids: CASSPIGVDPEAFF. The CDR3 coding sequence is TGTGCCAGCAGCCCAATCGGGGTGGATCCTGAAGCTTTCTTT. The V and J genes are TRBV3-1 (or the pseudogene TRBV3-2) and TRBJ1-1; D is unclear. There are 14 residues in the CDR3. Germline V CDR1 and CDR2: LGHDT, YNNKEL (reference sequence). The V and J ends lost 4 bases and 6 bases respectively, with 15 bases between them.

The chain has TRBV7-2 and TRBJ2-5; tentatively, D is TRBD2 (7 bases). The CDR3 has 15 residues. The germline V gene has CDR1 SGHTA and CDR2 FQGNSA. V lost 7 bases to trimming and J lost 5 bases, with 20 bases between them. The CDR3 here is CASTPWRGRGETQYF. DNA for the CDR3: TGTGCCAGCACCCCATGGCGGGGGCGGGGGGAGACCCAGTACTTC.

This rearrangement joins TRBV7-8 to TRBJ1-5, with D perhaps matching TRBD1 (5 bases). The germline V gene encodes CDR1 SGHVS and CDR2 FQNEAQ. The V gene lost 2 bases and the J gene lost 5 bases, with 7 bases spanning the gap. The CDR3 length is 13 residues. The CDR3 DNA sequence: TGTGCCAGCAGCTTAACCAGGGATCAGCCCCAGCATTTT. It codes for CASSLTRDQPQHF.

The V call is TRBV10-1, the J call TRBJ2-7, with TRBD2 matching 8 bases. This CDR3 has 15 amino acids. Looked up from germline, CDR1 is WNHNN and CDR2 is SYGVQD (reference sequence). J lost 2 bases, V lost 3 bases, and 6 bases had no gene match. CDR3 in DNA: TGCGCCAGCAGTGAAGCGGGGGCCCGAACCTACGAGCAGTACTTC. Amino acids: CASSEAGARTYEQYF.

The chain is built from TRBV2 and TRBJ2-3; D perhaps matches TRBD2 (6 bases). Between the trimmed V and J ends, which lost 4 bases and 3 bases, there was a span of 14 bases. This CDR3 is 15 amino acids long. Per the germline V gene, CDR1 is SNHLY and CDR2 is FYNNEI. In DNA form, the CDR3 reads TGTGCCAGCAGTGGGACTATAGCACGGACAGATACGCAGTATTTT. Translated: CASSGTIARTDTQYF.

This sequence joins TRBV7-8 and TRBJ1-5; TRBD1 matches 12 bases. This CDR3 is 23 amino acids long. The germline CDR1 and CDR2 sequences are SGHVS and FQNEAQ. V lost 5 bases and J lost 1; bases outside the gene matches: 24. CDR3: CASSLRDPRLGGQGARSNQPQHF. CDR3 nucleotide sequence: TGTGCCAGCAGCCTCCGGGACCCTCGTCTTGGGGGACAGGGGGCTAGGAGCAATCAGCCCCAGCATTTT.

In this sample, this clone turned up a few times. V and J are TRBV6-5 and TRBJ2-1, with a weak D call TRBD1 (5 bases). The CDR3 loop spans 13 amino acids. The germline V gene encodes CDR1 MNHEY and CDR2 SVGAGI. Trimming pared 6 bases from V and 4 bases from J, leaving 10 bases between. DNA of the CDR3: TGTGCCAGCAGGCAGGGTTGGTACAATGAGCAGTTCTTC. Its protein product is CASRQGWYNEQFF.

The table lists this clone with a few counts. The same CDR3 also results from other DNA sequences found in this sample. The chain links TRBV5-1 to TRBJ1-2, with TRBD1 matching over 7 bases. CDR3 size: 15 residues. The junction had 4 bases not matched to a gene; V was cut back by 2 bases and J by 0 bases. Germline lookup yields CDR1 SGHRS and CDR2 YFSETQ. The CDR3 protein is CASSFGGTANYGYTF. The CDR3 bases are TGCGCCAGCAGCTTCGGTGGGACAGCTAACTATGGCTACACCTTC.

The chain couples TRBV5-1 to TRBJ1-6, with D unclear. Germline-derived CDR1 and CDR2 are SGHRS and YFSETQ. V was trimmed by 4 bases and J by 4 bases, leaving 9 bases between them. CDR3 length: 14 amino acids. The CDR3 loop reads CASSGQEYNSPLHF. CDR3 bases: TGCGCCAGCAGCGGCCAAGAATATAATTCACCCCTCCACTTT.

This clone has just a few counts. The chain combines TRBV9 with TRBJ1-4; tentatively, D is TRBD1 (5 bases). The CDR3 sequence is 16 residues long. Trimming removed 0 bases at V and 0 bases at J, with 9 bases between. Per the germline V gene, CDR1 is SGDLS and CDR2 is YYNGEE. For the CDR3, the DNA is TGTGCCAGCAGCGTAGGGGGGACTTCAACTAATGAAAAACTGTTTTTT. It is translated as CASSVGGTSTNEKLFF. Filled out from reference TRBV9 and TRBJ1-4, the complete variable domain reads DSGVTQTPKHLITATGQRVTLRCSPRSGDLSVYWYQQSLDQGLQFLIQYYNGEERAKGNILERFSAQQFPDLHSELNLSSLELGDSALYFCASSVGGTSTNEKLFFGSGTQLSVL.

V gene TRBV7-6 combines with J gene TRBJ1-1; D remains unclear. The CDR3 loop spans 19 amino acids. Germline values: CDR1 SGHVS, CDR2 FNYEAQ. V gave up 1 base and J gave up 0 bases, with 21 bases separating them. Written as DNA, the CDR3 is TGTGCCAGCAGCTTAGATTCAGGACGAGGGTTATGGGTGAACACTGAAGCTTTCTTT. It encodes CASSLDSGRGLWVNTEAFF.

The chain uses TRBV10-1 and TRBJ1-6; possibly TRBD1 for D (5 bases). This CDR3 is 13 amino acids long. CDR1 and CDR2 (germline): WNHNN, SYGVQD (reference sequence). V lost 10 bases and J 6 bases, leaving 13 bases between the germline ends. The CDR3 nucleotides read TGCGCCACTTCAGGGACTACTAATTCACCCCTCCACTTT. Residues: CATSGTTNSPLHF.

The chain carries TRBV3-1 (or the pseudogene TRBV3-2) and TRBJ1-1; 8 positions agree with TRBD1. CDR1 is LGHDT and CDR2 is YNNKEL in the germline V gene (reference sequence). J gave up 8 bases and V 6 bases, and 5 bases lay outside the gene matches. The CDR3 sequence is 12 residues long. The CDR3 region is CASRPRTGEAFF. The CDR3 DNA is TGTGCCAGCAGGCCCAGGACAGGGGAAGCTTTCTTT.

CDR3 region: CASSILGPNEKLFF. The CDR3 nucleotides are TGTGCCAGTAGTATCCTGGGCCCTAATGAAAAACTGTTTTTT. The J gene is TRBJ1-4, the V gene TRBV19, with unresolved D. Per germline, CDR1 LNHDA and CDR2 SQIVND (reference sequence). The V gene lost 3 bases and the J gene lost 3 bases, with 8 bases spanning the gap. The CDR3 length is 14 residues.

The chain links TRBV7-3 to TRBJ1-1, with 10 bases that match TRBD1. CDR1 SGHTA and CDR2 FQGTGA come from the germline V gene. Trimming took 5 bases from V and 7 from J; bases not matched to a gene: 1. This CDR3 is 12 amino acids long. CDR3 nucleotides: TGTGCCAGCAGCAGGACAGGGGGTGAAGCTTTCTTT. This sequence encodes CASSRTGGEAFF.

The V gene is TRBV18, the J gene TRBJ2-5, with 11 bases fitting TRBD2. Germline lookup yields CDR1 KGHSH and CDR2 LQKENI. CDR3 length: 17 residues. With V trimmed by 2 bases and J by 2 bases, 7 bases remained unmatched. CDR3 residues: CASSPRIAGGRQETQYF. CDR3 sequence (DNA): TGTGCCAGCTCACCAAGGATAGCGGGGGGGCGACAAGAGACCCAGTACTTC.

The genes are TRBV9 and TRBJ2-3; 7 nucleotides match TRBD2. Germline CDR1 is SGDLS and CDR2 is YYNGEE. With V trimmed by 2 bases and J by 0 bases, 3 bases remained unmatched. This CDR3 has 15 amino acids. The CDR3 DNA is TGTGCCAGCAGCGTCGGCGGGGGTAGCACAGATACGCAGTATTTT. Its translation: CASSVGGGSTDTQYF.

The chain couples TRBV5-6 to TRBJ2-7; D might be TRBD1 (5 bases). V lost 0 bases, J lost 4 bases, and 8 bases lay in between. CDR3 length: 13 residues. The germline V gene has CDR1 SGHDT and CDR2 YYEEEE. CDR3 region: CASSLGQSYEQYF. CDR3 DNA sequence: TGTGCCAGCAGCTTGGGACAGTCGTACGAGCAGTACTTC.

V and J are TRBV6-5 and TRBJ1-5, with 9 bases matching TRBD1. The junction had 5 bases not matched to a gene; V was cut back by 6 bases and J by 8 bases. The CDR3 runs to 13 residues. Germline V gives CDR1 MNHEY, CDR2 SVGAGI. The CDR3 DNA reads as TGTGCCAGCAGCGGGACAGGGAGAGAGCCCCAGCATTTT. It codes for CASSGTGREPQHF.

This clone has just a few counts. The chain employs TRBV5-1 and TRBJ1-1; 8 nucleotides match TRBD1. Looked up from germline, CDR1 is SGHRS and CDR2 is YFSETQ. CDR3 size: 13 residues. V dropped 5 bases and J dropped 4; count of bases not matched to a gene: 4. CDR3 sequence: CASRTGEATEAFF. For the CDR3, the DNA is TGCGCCAGCAGGACAGGGGAGGCCACTGAAGCTTTCTTT.

A word on this clone: This sample includes further DNA sequences coding for the same CDR3. The chain is built from TRBV7-9 and TRBJ1-4; 7 bases fit TRBD1. V lost 5 bases and J lost 4; bases outside the gene matches: 7. Germline V lookup: CDR1 SEHNR, CDR2 FQNEAQ (reference sequence). This CDR3 spans 15 amino acids. The CDR3, as DNA: TGTGCCAGCAGCCTTCAGACAGGGAGTAATGAAAAACTGTTTTTT. Its translation: CASSLQTGSNEKLFF.

This chain's CDR3 is CASSLGLGARGSPLHF. The CDR3 DNA follows: TGTGCCAGCAGCTTAGGGCTGGGGGCGCGAGGTTCACCCCTCCACTTT. The chain couples TRBV11-2 to TRBJ1-6; D might be TRBD1 (6 bases). CDR3 length equals 16 residues. The V end lost 1 base, the J end lost 9 bases, and 16 bases lay between the germline ends. Germline assignment: CDR1 SGHAT and CDR2 FQNNGV.

This chain joins TRBV29-1 and TRBJ2-2, with D tentatively TRBD1 (6 bases). Trimming removed 5 bases from V and 5 bases from J, with 9 bases in between. Germline V gene sequence: CDR1 SQVTM, CDR2 ANQGSEA. There are 12 residues in the CDR3. CDR3 nucleotide sequence: TGCAGCGTTCCGACAGGAACCGGGGAGCTGTTTTTT. Its protein product is CSVPTGTGELFF.

For this clone: A junction boundary mismatches the germline segment, possibly from a read error. V and J are TRBV9 and TRBJ2-3; D may be TRBD2 (7 bases). Germline assignment: CDR1 SGDLS and CDR2 YYNGEE. CDR3 length: 12 residues. CDR3 nucleotides: TGTGCCAGCAGCCAGGACGGGGGGCGAGTGTCATTT. It is translated as CASSQDGGRVSF.

V gene TRBV6-5 combines with J gene TRBJ1-3, with D maybe TRBD1 (6 bases). Germline loops: CDR1 MNHEY, CDR2 SVGAGI. The CDR3 covers 15 residues. Trimming cost V 7 bases and J 1 base, with 14 bases left between them. The CDR3 sequence: CASTGLQGSGNTIYF. The CDR3 DNA sequence: TGTGCCAGCACTGGGCTACAGGGATCTGGAAACACCATATATTTT.

CDR3 sequence reads: CATSSGGAKDTQYF. In DNA form, the CDR3 reads TGTGCCACCAGCAGCGGGGGGGCGAAAGATACGCAGTATTTT. The chain combines TRBV15 with TRBJ2-3, with TRBD2 identical over 8 bases. The germline gives CDR1 LNHNV, CDR2 YYDKDF (reference sequence). V shed 3 bases and J 5 bases; nucleotides not matched to a gene: 4. This CDR3 spans 14 amino acids.

The chain couples TRBV5-1 to TRBJ1-6, with D perhaps TRBD1 (5 bases). V lost 6 bases and J lost 7, with 17 bases in between. CDR1 and CDR2 (germline): SGHRS, YFSETQ. This CDR3 has 15 amino acids. The CDR3 loop is CASNWDGGTNSPLHF. The CDR3 bases are TGCGCCAGCAATTGGGACGGGGGTACGAATTCACCCCTCCACTTT.

CDR3 protein: CASSEIGKGIGNQPQHF. In nucleotides, the CDR3 is TGTGCCAGCAGTGAAATTGGCAAGGGGATTGGGAATCAGCCCCAGCATTTT. The V and J genes are TRBV6-4 and TRBJ1-5; maybe TRBD1 (5 bases). CDR1 is MRHNA, CDR2 SNTAGT, per germline. There are 17 residues in the CDR3. V was pared by 3 bases and J by 4 bases, with 19 bases between.

The chain links TRBV19 to TRBJ2-5; 11 positions agree with TRBD2. Trimming took 6 bases from V and 5 from J; bases not matched to a gene: 8. Germline V CDR1 and CDR2: LNHDA, SQIVND (reference sequence). CDR3 length equals 15 residues. The CDR3 here is CASRVAGGLIETQYF. The CDR3 coding sequence is TGTGCCAGTAGAGTAGCGGGGGGGCTTATCGAGACCCAGTACTTC.

A few counts support this clone. V and J are TRBV4-1 and TRBJ2-2; 7 bases match TRBD2. Losses at the gene ends were 4 bases for V and 3 bases for J; bases not matched to a gene: 8. Germline CDR1 is MGHRA and CDR2 is YSYEKL. This CDR3 contains 16 residues. The CDR3 reads CASSPEWGGYTGELFF. CDR3 DNA: TGCGCCAGCAGCCCGGAATGGGGGGGTTACACCGGGGAGCTGTTTTTT.

The rearrangement joins TRBV5-1 to TRBJ2-2; D remains unclear. The V end lost 3 bases, the J end lost 5 bases, and 5 bases lay between the germline ends. The CDR3 is made up of 12 amino acids. The germline gives CDR1 SGHRS, CDR2 YFSETQ. The DNA for the CDR3 is TGCGCCAGCAGCTACTCTACCGGGGAGCTGTTTTTT. It translates to CASSYSTGELFF. Full variable domain (outside the CDR3, taken from reference TRBV5-1 and TRBJ2-2): KAGVTQTPRYLIKTRGQQVTLSCSPISGHRSVSWYQQTPGQGLQFLFEYFSETQRNKGNFPGRFSGRQFSNSRSEMNVSTLELGDSALYLCASSYSTGELFFGEGSRLTVL.